This T cell receptor (beta chain) was recovered during a study of CD8+CD57+ T cells in acquired aplastic anemia. Study at large: The average for DNA from sorted CD4+ and CD8+ cells was roughly 3 ug. There were about 10.8 million reads, on average, for CD4+ cells from healthy donors. General study results and limits: In common between the patients and the controls were more than 25 CD8+ CDR3 sequences.

There are 15 residues in the CDR3. From germline, CDR1 is SGHTA and CDR2 FQGTGA. Deletions cut 5 bases from V and 4 bases from J, with 16 bases between. On this clonotype itself: Its cognate antigen is unknown.

For CDR3 and TCR beta VDJ profiling, genomic DNA was the template used. TCRdb processed the reads anew with MiXCR; each CDR3 protein has one entry. The sample has about 420,000 distinct CDR3 sequences, roughly 68% seen once; the top ten hold 4%. The gene calls are TRBV7-3 and TRBJ2-3; possible D gene TRBD2, 5 bases. This receptor was obtained from a human donor in good health, serving as a control. What was sequenced was sorted CD4+, CD8+, or CD8+CD57+ T cells (not recorded which) from PBMCs. The CDR3 DNA reads TGTGCCAGCAGCCCCGGGATTGGCGCGGCAGATACGCAGTATTTT. Protein: CASSPGIGAADTQYF.